This T cell receptor (beta chain) was identified in a study of T cell clonality in common variable immunodeficiency. Study-level results: Common variable immunodeficiency TCR beta sequences reportedly had fewer deletions and N-nucleotide insertions. CVID subjects shared fewer TCRbeta clones than healthy controls did.

CVID subjects were neither ill nor on immunomodulatory or immunosuppressive medication at sampling. A note on this clone: The antigen is undetermined. The sequenced fragment ends 3 residues before the CDR3 boundary, so the rest is inferred from the germline J gene.

The CDR3 has 14 residues. The V gene end was trimmed by 4 bases and the J gene end by 2 bases; junction bases not matched to a gene: 5. Germline values: CDR1 PRHDT, CDR2 FYEKMQ (reference sequence). Control and CVID samples contributed equal amounts of genomic DNA. Clones were read by immunoSEQ multiplex PCR, and TCRdb kept only the in-frame ones, dropping some. The specimen has 30,000 to 40,000 clones, none found just once. The chain recombines TRBV13 with TRBJ2-7, with 7 bases aligning to TRBD1. The sample comprised peripheral blood mononuclear cells. The source of this sequence is a human donor with common variable immunodeficiency. The CDR3 is CASSSHTGAYEQYF. The CDR3 bases that were read are TGTGCCAGCAGCTCCCATACAGGGGCCTACGAG.